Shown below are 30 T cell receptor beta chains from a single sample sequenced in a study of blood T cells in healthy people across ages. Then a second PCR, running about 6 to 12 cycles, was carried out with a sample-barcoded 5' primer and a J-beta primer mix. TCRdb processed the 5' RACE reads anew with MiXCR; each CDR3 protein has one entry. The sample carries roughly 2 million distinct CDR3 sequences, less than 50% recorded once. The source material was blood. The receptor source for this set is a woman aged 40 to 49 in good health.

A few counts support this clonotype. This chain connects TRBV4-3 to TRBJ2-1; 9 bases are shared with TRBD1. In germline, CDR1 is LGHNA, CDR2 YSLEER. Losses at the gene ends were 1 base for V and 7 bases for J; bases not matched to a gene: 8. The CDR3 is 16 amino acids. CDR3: CASSQVPGQGGNEQFF. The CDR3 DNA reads TGCGCCAGCAGCCAAGTCCCGGGACAGGGTGGAAATGAGCAGTTCTTC.

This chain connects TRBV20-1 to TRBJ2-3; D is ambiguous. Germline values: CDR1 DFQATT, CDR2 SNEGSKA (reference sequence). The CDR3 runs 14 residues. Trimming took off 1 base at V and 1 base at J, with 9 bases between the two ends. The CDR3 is CSARVPLGTDTQYF. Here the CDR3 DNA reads TGCAGTGCTAGAGTTCCCTTGGGCACAGATACGCAGTATTTT.

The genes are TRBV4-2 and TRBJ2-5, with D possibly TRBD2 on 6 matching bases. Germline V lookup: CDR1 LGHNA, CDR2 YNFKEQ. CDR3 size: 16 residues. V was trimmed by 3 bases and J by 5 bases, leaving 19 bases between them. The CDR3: CASSQGGAVGGETQYF. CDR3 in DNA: TGTGCCAGCAGCCAGGGGGGTGCGGTGGGCGGCGAGACCCAGTACTTC.

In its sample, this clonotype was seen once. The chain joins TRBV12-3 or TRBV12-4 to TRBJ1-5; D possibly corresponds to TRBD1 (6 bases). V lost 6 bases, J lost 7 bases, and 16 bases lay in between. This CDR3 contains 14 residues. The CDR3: CASSLGQSTQPQHF. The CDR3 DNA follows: TGTGCCAGCAGCCTAGGACAGAGCACACAGCCCCAGCATTTT.

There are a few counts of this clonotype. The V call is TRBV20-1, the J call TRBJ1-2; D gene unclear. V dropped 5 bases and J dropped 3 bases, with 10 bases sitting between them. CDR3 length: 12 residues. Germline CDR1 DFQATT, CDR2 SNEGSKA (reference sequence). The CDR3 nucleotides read TGCAGTGCTGACGAGAGGGACTATGGCTACACCTTC. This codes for CSADERDYGYTF.

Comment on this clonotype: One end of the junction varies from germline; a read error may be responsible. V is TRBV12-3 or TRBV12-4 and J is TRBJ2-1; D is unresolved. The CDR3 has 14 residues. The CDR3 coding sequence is TGTGCCGGCAGTCCCCTGCGGAACTACAATGAGCAGTTCTTC. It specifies CAGSPLRNYNEQFF.

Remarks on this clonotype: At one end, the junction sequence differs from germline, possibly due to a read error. In DNA, the CDR3 is TGTGCCAGCAGTGACTCGACCGGCTATGGCTACACCTTC. Amino acids: CASSDSTGYGYTF. The chain links TRBV6-2 or TRBV6-3 to TRBJ1-2; D uncertain. Germline V gene sequence: CDR1 MNHEY, CDR2 SVGEGT. The CDR3 is 13 amino acids.

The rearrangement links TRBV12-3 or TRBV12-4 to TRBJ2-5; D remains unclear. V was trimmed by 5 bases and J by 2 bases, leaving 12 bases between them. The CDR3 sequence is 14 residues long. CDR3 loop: CASSPGKRQETQYF. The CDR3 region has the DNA TGTGCCAGCAGTCCCGGCAAGAGACAAGAGACCCAGTACTTC.

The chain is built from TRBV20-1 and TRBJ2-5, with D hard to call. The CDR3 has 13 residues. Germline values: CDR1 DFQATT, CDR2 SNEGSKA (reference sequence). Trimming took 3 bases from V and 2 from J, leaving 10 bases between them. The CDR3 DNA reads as TGCAGTGCTAGTTTGATTGTACAAGAGACCCAGTACTTC. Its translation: CSASLIVQETQYF.

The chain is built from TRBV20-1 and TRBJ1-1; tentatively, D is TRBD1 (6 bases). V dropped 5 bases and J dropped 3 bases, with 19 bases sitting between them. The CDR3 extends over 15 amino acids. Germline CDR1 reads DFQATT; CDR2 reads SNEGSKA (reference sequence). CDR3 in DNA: TGCAGTGCTCCCCGGACAGAATTATGGTACACTGAAGCTTTCTTT. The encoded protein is CSAPRTELWYTEAFF.

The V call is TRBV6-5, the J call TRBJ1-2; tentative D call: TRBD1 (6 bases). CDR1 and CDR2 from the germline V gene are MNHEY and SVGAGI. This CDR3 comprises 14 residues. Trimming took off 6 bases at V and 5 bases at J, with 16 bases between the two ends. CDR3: CASRATGSVYGYTF. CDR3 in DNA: TGTGCCAGCAGAGCGACAGGATCAGTTTATGGCTACACCTTC.

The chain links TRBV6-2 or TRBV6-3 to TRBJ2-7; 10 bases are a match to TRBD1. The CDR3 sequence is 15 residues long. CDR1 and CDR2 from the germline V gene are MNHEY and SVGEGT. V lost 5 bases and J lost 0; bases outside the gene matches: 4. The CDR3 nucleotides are TGTGCCAGCAGTGGGACAGGGGTCGGCTCCTACGAGCAGTACTTC. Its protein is CASSGTGVGSYEQYF.

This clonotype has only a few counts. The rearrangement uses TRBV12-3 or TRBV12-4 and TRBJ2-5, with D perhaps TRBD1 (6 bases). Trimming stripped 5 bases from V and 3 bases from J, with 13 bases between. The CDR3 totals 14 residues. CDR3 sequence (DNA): TGTGCCAGCAGTCCGAACAGGGTGGAAGAGACCCAGTACTTC. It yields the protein CASSPNRVEETQYF.

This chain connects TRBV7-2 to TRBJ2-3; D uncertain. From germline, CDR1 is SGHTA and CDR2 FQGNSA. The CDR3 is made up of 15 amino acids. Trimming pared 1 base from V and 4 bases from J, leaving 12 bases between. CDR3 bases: TGTGCCAGCAGCTTAGGAATTAGCCCTCCAGATACGCAGTATTTT. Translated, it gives CASSLGISPPDTQYF.

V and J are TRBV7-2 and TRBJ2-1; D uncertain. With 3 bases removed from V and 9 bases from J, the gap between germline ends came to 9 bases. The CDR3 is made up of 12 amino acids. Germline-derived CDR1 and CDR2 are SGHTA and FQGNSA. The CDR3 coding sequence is TGTGCCAGCAGCTTCCTCTTCAGTGAGCAGTTCTTC. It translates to CASSFLFSEQFF.

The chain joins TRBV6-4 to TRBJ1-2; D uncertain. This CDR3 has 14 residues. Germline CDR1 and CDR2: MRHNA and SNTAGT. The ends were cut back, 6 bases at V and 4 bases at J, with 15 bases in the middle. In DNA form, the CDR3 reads TGTGCCAGCAGATTCGGACGGCTGATCTATGGCTACACCTTC. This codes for CASRFGRLIYGYTF.

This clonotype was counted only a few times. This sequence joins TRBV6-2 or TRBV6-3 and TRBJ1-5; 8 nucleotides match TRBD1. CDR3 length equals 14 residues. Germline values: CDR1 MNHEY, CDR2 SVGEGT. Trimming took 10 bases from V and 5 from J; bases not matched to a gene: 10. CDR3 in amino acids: CATTGTGNDQPQHF. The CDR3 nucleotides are TGTGCCACCACCGGGACAGGTAACGATCAGCCCCAGCATTTT.

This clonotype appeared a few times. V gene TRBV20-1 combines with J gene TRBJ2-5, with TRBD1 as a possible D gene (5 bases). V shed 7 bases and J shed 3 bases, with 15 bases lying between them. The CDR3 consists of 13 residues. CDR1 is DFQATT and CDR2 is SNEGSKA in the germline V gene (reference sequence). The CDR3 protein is CSVPVQGEETQYF. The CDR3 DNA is TGCAGTGTCCCTGTTCAGGGCGAAGAGACCCAGTACTTC.

The CDR3 protein is CASTGRSNQPQHF. The CDR3 bases are TGTGCCAGCACAGGCCGCTCCAATCAGCCCCAGCATTTT. V gene TRBV6-2 or TRBV6-3 combines with J gene TRBJ1-5; D is unresolved. Germline CDR1 reads MNHEY; CDR2 reads SVGEGT. This CDR3 has 13 amino acids. The V end was cut by 7 bases, the J end by 3 bases, with 10 bases between.

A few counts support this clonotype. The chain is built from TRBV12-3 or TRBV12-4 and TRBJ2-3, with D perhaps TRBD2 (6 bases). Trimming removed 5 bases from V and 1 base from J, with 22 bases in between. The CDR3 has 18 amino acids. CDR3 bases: TGTGCCAGCAGTCCGTCCCGGAGGGCCACTGTCGGCACAGATACGCAGTATTTT. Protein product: CASSPSRRATVGTDTQYF.

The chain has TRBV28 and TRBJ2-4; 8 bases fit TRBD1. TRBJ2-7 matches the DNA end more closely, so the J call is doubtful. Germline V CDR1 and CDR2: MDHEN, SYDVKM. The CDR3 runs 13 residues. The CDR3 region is CASRSTGDYEQYF. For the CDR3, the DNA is TGTGCCAGCAGGTCGACAGGGGACTACGAGCAGTACTTC.

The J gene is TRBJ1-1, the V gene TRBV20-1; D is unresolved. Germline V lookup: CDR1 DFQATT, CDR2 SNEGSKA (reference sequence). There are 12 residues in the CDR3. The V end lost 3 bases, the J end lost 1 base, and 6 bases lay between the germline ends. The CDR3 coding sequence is TGCAGTGCTAGTCTGGGGAACACTGAAGCTTTCTTT. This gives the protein CSASLGNTEAFF.

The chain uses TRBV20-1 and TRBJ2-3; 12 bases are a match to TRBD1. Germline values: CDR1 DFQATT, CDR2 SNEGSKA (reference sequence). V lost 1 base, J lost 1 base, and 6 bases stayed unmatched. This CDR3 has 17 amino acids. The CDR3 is CSARVTGTGGGTDTQYF. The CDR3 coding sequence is TGCAGTGCTAGAGTGACCGGGACAGGGGGCGGCACAGATACGCAGTATTTT.

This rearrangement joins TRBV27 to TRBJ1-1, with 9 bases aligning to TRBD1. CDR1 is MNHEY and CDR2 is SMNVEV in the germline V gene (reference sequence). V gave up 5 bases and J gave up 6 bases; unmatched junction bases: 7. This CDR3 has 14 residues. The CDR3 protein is CASSLSTGGPEAFF. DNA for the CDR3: TGTGCCAGCAGTCTAAGTACAGGGGGCCCTGAAGCTTTCTTT.

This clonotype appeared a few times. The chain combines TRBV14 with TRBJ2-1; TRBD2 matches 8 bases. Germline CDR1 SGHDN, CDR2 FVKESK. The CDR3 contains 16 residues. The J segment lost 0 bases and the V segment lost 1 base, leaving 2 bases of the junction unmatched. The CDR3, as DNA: TGTGCCAGCAGCCAAGCCGGGGGGGCCTCCTACAATGAGCAGTTCTTC. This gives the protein CASSQAGGASYNEQFF.

CDR3 amino acids: CASSQNARIEGPQYF. CDR3 coding DNA: TGCGCCAGCAGCCAAAATGCGAGGATCGAGGGTCCCCAGTATTTT. This chain uses TRBV4-3 with TRBJ2-3, with a possible D match to TRBD2 (5 bases). From germline, CDR1 is LGHNA and CDR2 YSLEER. The ends were cut back, 2 bases at V and 12 bases at J, with 21 bases in the middle. This CDR3 is built from 15 residues.

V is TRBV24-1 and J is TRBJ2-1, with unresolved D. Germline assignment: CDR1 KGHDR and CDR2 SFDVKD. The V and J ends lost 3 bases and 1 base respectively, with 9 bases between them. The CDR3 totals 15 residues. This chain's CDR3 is CATSDPARSYNEQFF. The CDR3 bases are TGTGCCACCAGTGATCCTGCCAGGTCCTACAATGAGCAGTTCTTC.

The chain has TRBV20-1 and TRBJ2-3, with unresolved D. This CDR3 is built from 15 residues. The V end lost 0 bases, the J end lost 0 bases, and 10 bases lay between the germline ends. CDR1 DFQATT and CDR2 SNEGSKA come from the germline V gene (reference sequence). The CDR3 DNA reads TGCAGTGCTAGAGATTTGGGCTCAAGCACAGATACGCAGTATTTT. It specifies CSARDLGSSTDTQYF.

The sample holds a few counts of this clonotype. CDR3 in amino acids: CASSLARLGATQYF. Written as DNA, the CDR3 is TGTGCCAGCAGTTTAGCGCGGCTGGGGGCAACCCAGTACTTC. The chain combines TRBV12-3 or TRBV12-4 with TRBJ2-5; D perhaps matches TRBD1 (6 bases). The CDR3 totals 14 residues. The V end was cut by 0 bases, the J end by 8 bases, with 13 bases between.

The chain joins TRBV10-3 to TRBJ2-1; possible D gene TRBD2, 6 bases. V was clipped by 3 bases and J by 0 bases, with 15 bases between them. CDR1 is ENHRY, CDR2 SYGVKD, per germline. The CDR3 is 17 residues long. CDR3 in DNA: TGTGCCATCAGTGAAAAGGGACTCGGAAGCTCCTACAATGAGCAGTTCTTC. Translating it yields CAISEKGLGSSYNEQFF.